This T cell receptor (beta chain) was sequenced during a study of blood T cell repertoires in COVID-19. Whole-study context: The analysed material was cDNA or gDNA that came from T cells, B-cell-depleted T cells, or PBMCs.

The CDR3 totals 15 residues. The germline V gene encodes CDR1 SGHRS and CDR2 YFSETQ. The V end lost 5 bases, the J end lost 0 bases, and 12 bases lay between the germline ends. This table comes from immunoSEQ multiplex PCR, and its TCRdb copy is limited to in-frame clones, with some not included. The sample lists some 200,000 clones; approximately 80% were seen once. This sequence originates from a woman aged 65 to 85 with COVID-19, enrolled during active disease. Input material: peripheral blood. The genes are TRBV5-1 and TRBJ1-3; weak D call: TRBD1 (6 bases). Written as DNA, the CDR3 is TGCGCCAGCAGGGGGGACACGAGCTCTGGAAACACCATATATTTT. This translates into CASRGDTSSGNTIYF.